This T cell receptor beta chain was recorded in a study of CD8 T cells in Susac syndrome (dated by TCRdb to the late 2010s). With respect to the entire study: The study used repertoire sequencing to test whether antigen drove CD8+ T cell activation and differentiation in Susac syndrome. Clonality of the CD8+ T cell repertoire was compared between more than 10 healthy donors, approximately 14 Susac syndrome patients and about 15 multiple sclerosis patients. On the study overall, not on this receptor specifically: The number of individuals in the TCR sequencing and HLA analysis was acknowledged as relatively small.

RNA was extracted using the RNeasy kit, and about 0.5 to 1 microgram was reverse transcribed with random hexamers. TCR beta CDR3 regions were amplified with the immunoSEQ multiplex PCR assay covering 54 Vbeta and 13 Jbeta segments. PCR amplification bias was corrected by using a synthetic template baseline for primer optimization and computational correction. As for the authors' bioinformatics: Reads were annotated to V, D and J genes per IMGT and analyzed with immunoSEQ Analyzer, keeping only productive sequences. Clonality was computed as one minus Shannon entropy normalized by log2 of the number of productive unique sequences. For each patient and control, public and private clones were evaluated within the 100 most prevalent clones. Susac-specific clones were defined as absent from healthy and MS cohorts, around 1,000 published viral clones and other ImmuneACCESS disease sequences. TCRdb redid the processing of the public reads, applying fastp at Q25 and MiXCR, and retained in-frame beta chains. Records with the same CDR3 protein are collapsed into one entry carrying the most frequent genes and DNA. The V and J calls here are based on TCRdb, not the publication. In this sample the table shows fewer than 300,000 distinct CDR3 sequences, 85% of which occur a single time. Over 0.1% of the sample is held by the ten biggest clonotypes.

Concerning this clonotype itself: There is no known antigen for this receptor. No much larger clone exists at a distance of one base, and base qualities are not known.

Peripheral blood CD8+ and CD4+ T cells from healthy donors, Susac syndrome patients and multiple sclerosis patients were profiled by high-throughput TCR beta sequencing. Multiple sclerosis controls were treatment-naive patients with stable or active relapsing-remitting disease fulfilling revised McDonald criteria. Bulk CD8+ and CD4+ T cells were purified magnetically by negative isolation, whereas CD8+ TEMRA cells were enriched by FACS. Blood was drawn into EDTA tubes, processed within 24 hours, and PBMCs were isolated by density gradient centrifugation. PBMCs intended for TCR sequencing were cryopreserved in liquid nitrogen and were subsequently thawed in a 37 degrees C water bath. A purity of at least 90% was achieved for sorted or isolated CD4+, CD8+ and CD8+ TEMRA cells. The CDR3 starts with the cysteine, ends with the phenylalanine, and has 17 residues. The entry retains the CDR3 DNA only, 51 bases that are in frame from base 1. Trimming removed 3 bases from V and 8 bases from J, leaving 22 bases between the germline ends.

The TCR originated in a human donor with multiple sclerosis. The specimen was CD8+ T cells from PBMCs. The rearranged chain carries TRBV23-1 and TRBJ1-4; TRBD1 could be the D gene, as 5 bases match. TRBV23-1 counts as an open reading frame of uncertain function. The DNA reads TGCGCCAGCAGTCATGACGGGGCGGGGACCTTAGGAGAAAAACTGTTTTTT. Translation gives CASSHDGAGTLGEKLFF.